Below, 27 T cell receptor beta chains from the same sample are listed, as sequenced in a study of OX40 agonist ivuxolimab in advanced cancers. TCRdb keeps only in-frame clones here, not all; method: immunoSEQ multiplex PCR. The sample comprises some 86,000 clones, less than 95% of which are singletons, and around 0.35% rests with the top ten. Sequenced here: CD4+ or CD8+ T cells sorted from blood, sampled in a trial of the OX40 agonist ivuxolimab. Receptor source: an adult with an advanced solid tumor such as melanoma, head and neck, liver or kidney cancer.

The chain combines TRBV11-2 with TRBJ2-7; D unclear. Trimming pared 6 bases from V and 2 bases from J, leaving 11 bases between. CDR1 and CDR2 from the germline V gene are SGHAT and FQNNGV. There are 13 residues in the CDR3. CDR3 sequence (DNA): TGTGCCAGCAGATCACTTGGGACCTACGAGCAGTACTTC. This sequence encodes CASRSLGTYEQYF.

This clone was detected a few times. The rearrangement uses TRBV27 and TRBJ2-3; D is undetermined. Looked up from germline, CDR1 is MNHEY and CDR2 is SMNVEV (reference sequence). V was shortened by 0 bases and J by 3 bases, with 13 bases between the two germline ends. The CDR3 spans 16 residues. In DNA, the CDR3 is TGTGCCAGCAGTTTATCCCGGGTTGAGAGAACAGATACGCAGTATTTT. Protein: CASSLSRVERTDTQYF.

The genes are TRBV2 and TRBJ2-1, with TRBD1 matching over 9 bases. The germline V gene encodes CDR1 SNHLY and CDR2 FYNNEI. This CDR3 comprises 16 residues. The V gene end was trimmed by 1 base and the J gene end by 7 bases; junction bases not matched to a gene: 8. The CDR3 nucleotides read TGTGCCAGCAGTGAAGTTGGGACAGGGAGAGCGAATGAGCAGTTCTTC. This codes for CASSEVGTGRANEQFF.

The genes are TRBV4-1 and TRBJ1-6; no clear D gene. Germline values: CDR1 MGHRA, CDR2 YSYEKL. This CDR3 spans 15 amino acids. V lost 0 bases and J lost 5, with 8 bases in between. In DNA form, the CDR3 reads TGCGCCAGCAGCCAAGACTTCGGAAATAATTCACCCCTCCACTTT. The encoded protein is CASSQDFGNNSPLHF.

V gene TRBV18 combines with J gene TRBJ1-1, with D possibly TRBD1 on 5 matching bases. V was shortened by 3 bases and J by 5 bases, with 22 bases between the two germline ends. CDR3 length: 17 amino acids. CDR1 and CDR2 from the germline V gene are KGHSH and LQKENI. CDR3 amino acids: CASSPGPIGAGRTEAFF. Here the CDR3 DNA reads TGTGCCAGCTCACCGGGTCCGATCGGGGCAGGGAGGACTGAAGCTTTCTTT.

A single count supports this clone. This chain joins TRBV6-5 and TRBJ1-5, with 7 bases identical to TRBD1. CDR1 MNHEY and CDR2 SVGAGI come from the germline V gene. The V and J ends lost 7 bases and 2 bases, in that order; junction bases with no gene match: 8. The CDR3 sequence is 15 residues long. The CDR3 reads CASKARGQGNQPQHF. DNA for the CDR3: TGTGCCAGCAAAGCAAGGGGGCAGGGCAATCAGCCCCAGCATTTT.

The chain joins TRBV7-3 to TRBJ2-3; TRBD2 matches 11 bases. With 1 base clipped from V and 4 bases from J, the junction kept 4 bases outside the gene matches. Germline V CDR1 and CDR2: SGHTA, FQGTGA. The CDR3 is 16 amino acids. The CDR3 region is CASSLRLAGKADTQYF. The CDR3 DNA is TGTGCCAGCAGCTTAAGACTAGCGGGGAAAGCAGATACGCAGTATTTT.

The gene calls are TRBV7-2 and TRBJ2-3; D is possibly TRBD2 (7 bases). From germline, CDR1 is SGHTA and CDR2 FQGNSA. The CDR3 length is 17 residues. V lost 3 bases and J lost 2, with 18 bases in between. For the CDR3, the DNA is TGTGCCAGCAGCTTCCCCATGGGGGGGGGCTTCACAGATACGCAGTATTTT. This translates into CASSFPMGGGFTDTQYF. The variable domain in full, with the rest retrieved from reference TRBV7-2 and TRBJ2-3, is GAGVSQSPSNKVTEKGKDVELRCDPISGHTALYWYRQSLGQGLEFLIYFQGNSAPDKSGLPSDRFSAERTGGSVSTLTIQRTQQEDSAVYLCASSFPMGGGFTDTQYFGPGTRLTVL.

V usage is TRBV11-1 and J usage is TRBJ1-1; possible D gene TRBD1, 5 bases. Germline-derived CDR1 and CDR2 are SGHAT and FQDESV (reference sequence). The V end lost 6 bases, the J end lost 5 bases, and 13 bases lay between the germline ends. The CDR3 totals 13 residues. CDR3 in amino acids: CASSGGIRTEAFF. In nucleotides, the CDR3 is TGTGCCAGCAGTGGGGGGATTAGAACTGAAGCTTTCTTT.

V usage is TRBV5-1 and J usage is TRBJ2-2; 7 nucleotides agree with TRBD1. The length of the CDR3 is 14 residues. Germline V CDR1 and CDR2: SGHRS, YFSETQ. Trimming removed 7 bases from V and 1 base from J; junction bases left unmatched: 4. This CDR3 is CASQRQGNTGELFF. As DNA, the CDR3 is TGCGCCAGCCAACGACAGGGGAACACCGGGGAGCTGTTTTTT.

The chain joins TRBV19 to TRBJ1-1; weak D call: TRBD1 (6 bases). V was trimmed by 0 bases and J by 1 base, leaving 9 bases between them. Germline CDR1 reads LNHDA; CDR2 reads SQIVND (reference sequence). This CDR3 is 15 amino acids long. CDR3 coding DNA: TGTGCCAGTAGTATAGACAGGGGCAGGAACACTGAAGCTTTCTTT. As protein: CASSIDRGRNTEAFF.

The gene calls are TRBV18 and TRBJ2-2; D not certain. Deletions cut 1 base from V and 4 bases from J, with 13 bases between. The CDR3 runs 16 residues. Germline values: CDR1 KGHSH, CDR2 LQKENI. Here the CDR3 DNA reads TGTGCCAGCTCACCACGGGCAGGCCAAAGCACCGGGGAGCTGTTTTTT. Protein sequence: CASSPRAGQSTGELFF.

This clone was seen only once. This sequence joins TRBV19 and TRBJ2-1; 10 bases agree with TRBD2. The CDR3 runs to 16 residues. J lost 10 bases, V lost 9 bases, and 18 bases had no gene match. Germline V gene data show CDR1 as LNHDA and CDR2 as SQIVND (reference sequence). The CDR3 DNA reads TGTGCCAGCTCAGCGGGGGGGCCCCCTAAATTTTTGGAGCAGTTCTTC. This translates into CASSAGGPPKFLEQFF. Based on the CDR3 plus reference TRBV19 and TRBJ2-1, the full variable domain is DGGITQSPKYLFRKEGQNVTLSCEQNLNHDAMYWYRQDPGQGLRLIYYSQIVNDFQKGDIAEGYSVSREKKESFPLTVTSAQKNPTAFYLCASSAGGPPKFLEQFFGPGTRLTVL.

The CDR3 DNA sequence: TGCGCCAGCAGCACCGGGACCCCGAACACCGGGGAGCTGTTTTTT. Translated, it gives CASSTGTPNTGELFF. The V call is TRBV5-1, the J call TRBJ2-2, with D perhaps matching TRBD1 or TRBD2 (5 bases each). The CDR3 covers 15 residues. Trimming removed 4 bases at V and 0 bases at J, with 10 bases between. Germline loops: CDR1 SGHRS, CDR2 YFSETQ. Combining the CDR3 with reference TRBV5-1 and TRBJ2-2 gives the whole variable domain KAGVTQTPRYLIKTRGQQVTLSCSPISGHRSVSWYQQTPGQGLQFLFEYFSETQRNKGNFPGRFSGRQFSNSRSEMNVSTLELGDSALYLCASSTGTPNTGELFFGEGSRLTVL.

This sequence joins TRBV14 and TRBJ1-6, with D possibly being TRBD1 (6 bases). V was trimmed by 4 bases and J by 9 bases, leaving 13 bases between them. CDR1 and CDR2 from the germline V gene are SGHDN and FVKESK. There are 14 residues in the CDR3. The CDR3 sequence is CASSLTRGTSPLHF. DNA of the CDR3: TGTGCCAGCAGCCTGACGAGGGGGACTTCACCCCTCCACTTT.

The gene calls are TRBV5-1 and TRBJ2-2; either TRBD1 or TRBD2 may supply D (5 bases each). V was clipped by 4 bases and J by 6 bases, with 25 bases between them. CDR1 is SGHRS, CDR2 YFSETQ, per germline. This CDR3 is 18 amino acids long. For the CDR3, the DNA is TGCGCCAGCAGCCTGGGTAACTCGGGACGCCGGGCAGCCGGGGAGCTGTTTTTT. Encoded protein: CASSLGNSGRRAAGELFF.

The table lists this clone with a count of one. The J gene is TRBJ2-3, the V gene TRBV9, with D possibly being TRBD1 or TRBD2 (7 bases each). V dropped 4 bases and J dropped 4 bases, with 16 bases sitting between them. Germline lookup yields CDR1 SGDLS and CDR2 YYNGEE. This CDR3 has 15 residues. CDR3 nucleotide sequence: TGTGCCAGCAGCCCAGGGGAGGGGGCGTCAGATACGCAGTATTTT. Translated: CASSPGEGASDTQYF.

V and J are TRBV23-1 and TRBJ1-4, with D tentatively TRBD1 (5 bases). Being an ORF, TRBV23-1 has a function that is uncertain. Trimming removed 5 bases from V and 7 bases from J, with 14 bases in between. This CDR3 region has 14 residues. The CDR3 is CASSCGDPREKLFF. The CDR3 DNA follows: TGCGCCAGCAGTTGCGGGGACCCCCGTGAAAAACTGTTTTTT.

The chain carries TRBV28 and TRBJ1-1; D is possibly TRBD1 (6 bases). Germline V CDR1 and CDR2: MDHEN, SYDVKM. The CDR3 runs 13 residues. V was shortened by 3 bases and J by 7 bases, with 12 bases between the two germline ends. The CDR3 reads CASSLVTGYEAFF. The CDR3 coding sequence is TGTGCCAGCAGTTTGGTAACAGGGTATGAAGCTTTCTTT.

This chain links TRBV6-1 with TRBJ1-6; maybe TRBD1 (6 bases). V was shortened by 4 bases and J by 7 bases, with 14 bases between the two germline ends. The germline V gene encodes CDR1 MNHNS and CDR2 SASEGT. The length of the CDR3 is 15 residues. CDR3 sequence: CASSVQGWENSPLHF. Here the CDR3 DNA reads TGTGCCAGCAGTGTACAGGGATGGGAAAATTCACCCCTCCACTTT.

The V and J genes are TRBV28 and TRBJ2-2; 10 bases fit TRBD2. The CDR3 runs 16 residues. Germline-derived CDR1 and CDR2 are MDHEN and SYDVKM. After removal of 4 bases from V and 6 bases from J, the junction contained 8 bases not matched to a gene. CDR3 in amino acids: CASSSPAGGLAGELFF. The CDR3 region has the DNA TGTGCCAGCAGTTCTCCAGCGGGGGGGCTAGCCGGGGAGCTGTTTTTT.

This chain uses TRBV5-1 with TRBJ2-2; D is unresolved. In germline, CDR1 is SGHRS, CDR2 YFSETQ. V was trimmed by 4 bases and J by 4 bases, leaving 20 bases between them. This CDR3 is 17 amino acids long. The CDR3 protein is CASSHGVISTGTGELFF. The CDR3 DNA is TGCGCCAGCAGCCATGGGGTAATAAGTACTGGCACCGGGGAGCTGTTTTTT.

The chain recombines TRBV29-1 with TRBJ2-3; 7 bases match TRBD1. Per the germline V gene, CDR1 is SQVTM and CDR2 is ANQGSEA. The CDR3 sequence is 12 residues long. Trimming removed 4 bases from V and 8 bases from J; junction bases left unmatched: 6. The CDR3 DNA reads TGCAGCGTTGTAGGACAGGTCGTTACGCAGTATTTT. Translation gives CSVVGQVVTQYF.

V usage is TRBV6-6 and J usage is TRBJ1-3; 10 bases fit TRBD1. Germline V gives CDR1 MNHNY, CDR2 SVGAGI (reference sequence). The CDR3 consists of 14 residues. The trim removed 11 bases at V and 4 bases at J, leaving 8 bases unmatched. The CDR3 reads CAGRQGAEGNTIYF. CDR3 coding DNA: TGTGCCGGGAGACAGGGGGCAGAAGGAAACACCATATATTTT.

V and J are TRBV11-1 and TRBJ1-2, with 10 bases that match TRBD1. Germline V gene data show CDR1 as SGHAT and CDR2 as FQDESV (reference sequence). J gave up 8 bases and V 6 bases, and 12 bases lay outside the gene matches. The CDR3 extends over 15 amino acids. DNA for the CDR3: TGTGCCAGCAGGGCCGGGACAGGGGAAAAGACGGGCTACACCTTC. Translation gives CASRAGTGEKTGYTF.

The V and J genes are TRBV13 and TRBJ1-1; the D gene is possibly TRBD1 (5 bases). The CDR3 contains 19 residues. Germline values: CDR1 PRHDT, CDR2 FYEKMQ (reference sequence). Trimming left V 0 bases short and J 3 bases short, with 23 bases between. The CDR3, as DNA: TGTGCCAGCAGCTTAGGCCTAGGGGTAGGGTATCTACGGGACACTGAAGCTTTCTTT. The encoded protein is CASSLGLGVGYLRDTEAFF.

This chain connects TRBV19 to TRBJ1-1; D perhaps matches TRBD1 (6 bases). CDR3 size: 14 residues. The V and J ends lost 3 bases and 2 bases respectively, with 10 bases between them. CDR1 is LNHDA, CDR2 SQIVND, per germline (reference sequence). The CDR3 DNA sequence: TGTGCCAGTAGTATCGGACAGCTAAACACTGAAGCTTTCTTT. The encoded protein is CASSIGQLNTEAFF.